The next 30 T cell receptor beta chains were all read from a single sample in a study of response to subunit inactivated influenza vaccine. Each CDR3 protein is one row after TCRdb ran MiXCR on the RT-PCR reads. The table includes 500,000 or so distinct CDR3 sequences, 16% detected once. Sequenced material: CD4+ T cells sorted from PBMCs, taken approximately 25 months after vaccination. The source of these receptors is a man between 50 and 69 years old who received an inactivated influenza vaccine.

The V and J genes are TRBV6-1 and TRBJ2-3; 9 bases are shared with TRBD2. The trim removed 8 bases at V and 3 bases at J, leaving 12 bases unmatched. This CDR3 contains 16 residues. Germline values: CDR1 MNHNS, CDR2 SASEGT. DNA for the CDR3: TGTGCCAGCGGAACTTATGGGCGGGAGGGAACAGATACGCAGTATTTT. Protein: CASGTYGREGTDTQYF.

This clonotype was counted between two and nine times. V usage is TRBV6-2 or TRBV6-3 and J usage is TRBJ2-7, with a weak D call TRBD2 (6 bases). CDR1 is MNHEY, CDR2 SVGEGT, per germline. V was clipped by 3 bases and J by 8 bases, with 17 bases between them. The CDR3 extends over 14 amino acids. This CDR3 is CASSYSGAPGKQYF. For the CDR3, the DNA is TGTGCCAGCAGTTATAGCGGAGCCCCCGGCAAGCAGTACTTC.

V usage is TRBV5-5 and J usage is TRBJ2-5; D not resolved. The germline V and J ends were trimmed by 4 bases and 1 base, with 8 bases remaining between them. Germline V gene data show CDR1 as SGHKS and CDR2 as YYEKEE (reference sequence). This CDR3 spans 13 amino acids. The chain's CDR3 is CASSPKSQETQYF. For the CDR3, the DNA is TGTGCCAGCAGCCCTAAGTCCCAAGAGACCCAGTACTTC.

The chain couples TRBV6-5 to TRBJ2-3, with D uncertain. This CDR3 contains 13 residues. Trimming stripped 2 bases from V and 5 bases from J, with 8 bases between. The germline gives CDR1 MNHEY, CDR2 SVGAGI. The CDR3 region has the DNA TGTGCCAGCAGTTACGATAGGATAGATACGCAGTATTTT. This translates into CASSYDRIDTQYF.

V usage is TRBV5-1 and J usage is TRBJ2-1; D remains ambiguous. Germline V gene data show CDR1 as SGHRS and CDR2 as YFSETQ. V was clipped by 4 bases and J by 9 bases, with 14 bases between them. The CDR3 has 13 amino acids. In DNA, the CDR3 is TGCGCCAGCAGCCCAGGTGCGAGGAGTGAGCAGTTCTTC. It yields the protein CASSPGARSEQFF.

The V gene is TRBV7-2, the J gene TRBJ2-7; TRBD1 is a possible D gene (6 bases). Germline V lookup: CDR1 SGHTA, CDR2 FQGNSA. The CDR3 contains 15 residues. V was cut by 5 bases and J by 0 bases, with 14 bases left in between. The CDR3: CASSPLGQFSYEQYF. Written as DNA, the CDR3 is TGTGCCAGCAGCCCATTAGGACAGTTCTCCTACGAGCAGTACTTC.

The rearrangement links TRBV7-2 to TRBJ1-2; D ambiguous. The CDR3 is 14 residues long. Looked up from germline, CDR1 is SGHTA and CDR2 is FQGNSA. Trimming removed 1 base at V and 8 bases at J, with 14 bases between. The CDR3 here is CASSLGQAVGGYTF. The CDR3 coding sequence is TGTGCCAGCAGCTTAGGGCAGGCGGTAGGAGGCTACACCTTC.

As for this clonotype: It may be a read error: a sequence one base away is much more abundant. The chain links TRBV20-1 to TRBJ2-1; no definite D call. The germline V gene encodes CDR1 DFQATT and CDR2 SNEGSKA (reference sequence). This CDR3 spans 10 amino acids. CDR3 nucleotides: TGCAGCCCGGGTATAGATGAGCAGTTCTTC. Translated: CSPGIDEQFF.

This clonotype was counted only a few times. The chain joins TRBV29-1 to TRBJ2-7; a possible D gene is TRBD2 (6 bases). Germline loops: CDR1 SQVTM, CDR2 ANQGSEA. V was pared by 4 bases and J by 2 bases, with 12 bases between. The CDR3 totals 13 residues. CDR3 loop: CSVVGLNTYEQYF. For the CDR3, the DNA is TGCAGCGTTGTGGGACTGAACACCTACGAGCAGTACTTC.

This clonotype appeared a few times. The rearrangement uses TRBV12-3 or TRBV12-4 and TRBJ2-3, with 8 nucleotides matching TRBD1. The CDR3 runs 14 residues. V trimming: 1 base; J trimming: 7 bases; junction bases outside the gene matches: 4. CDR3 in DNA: TGTGCCAGCAGTTTAGGGACAGGGAGGTATACGCAGTATTTT. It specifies CASSLGTGRYTQYF.

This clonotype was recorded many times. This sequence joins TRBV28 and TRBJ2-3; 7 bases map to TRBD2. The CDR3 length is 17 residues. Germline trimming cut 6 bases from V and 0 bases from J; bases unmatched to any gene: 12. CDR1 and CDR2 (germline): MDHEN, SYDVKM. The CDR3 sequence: CASRYPSGTSSTDTQYF. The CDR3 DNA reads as TGTGCCAGCAGGTATCCTAGCGGAACCTCTAGCACAGATACGCAGTATTTT.

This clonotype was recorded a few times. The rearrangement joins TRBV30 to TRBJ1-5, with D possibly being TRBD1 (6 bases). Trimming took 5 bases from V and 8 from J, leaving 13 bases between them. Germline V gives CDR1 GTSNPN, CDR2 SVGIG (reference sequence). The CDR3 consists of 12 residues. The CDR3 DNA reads TGTGCCTGGGGAACGGGGGCAAAGCCCCAGCATTTT. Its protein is CAWGTGAKPQHF.

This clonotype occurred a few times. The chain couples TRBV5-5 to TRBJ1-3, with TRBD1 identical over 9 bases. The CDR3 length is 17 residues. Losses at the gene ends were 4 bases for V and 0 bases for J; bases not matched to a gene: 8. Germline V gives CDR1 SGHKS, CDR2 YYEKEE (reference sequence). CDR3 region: CASSPRTGDNSGNTIYF. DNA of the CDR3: TGTGCCAGCAGCCCAAGGACAGGGGATAACTCTGGAAACACCATATATTTT.

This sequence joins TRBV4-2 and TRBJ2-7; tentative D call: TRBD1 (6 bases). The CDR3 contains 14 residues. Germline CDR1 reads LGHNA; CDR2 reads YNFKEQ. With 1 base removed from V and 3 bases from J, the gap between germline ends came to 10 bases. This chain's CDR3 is CASSQGGRGYEQYF. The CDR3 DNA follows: TGTGCCAGCAGCCAAGGTGGCAGGGGCTACGAGCAGTACTTC.

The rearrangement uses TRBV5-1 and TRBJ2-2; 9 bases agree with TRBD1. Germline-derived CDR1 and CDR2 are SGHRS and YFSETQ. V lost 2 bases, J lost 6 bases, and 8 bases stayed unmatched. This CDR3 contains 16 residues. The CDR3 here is CASSLTGGSQAGELFF. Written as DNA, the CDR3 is TGCGCCAGCAGCTTAACAGGGGGCTCCCAAGCCGGGGAGCTGTTTTTT.

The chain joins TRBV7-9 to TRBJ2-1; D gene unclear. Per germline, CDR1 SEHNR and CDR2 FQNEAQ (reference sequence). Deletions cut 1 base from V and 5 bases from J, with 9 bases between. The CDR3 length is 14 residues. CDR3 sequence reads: CASSLGTVDNEQFF. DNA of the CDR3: TGTGCCAGCAGCTTAGGGACGGTGGACAATGAGCAGTTCTTC.

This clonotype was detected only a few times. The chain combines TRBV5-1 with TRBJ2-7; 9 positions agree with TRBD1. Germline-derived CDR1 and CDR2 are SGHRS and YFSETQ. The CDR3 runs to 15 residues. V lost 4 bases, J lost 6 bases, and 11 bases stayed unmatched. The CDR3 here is CASSLGGTGFVEQYF. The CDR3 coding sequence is TGCGCCAGCAGCCTGGGGGGGACAGGGTTTGTCGAGCAGTACTTC.

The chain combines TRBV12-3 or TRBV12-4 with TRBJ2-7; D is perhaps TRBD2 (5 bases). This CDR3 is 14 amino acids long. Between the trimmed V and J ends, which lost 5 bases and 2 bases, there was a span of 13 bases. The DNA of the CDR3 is TGTGCCAGCAGTATCAGTGGGAGAACCTACGAGCAGTACTTC. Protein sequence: CASSISGRTYEQYF.

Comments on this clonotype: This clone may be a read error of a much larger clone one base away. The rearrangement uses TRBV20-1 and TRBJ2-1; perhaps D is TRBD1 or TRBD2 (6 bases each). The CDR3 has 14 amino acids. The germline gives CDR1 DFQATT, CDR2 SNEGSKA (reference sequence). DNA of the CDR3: TGCAGTGCTAGTCACCGGGGGCCGTACACTGAGCAGTTCTTC. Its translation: CSASHRGPYTEQFF.

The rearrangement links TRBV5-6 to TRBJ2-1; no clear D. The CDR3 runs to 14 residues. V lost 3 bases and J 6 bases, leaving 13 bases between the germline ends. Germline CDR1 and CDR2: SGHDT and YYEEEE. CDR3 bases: TGTGCCAGCAGCTCAGATGGGGTCCCCAATGAGCAGTTCTTC. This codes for CASSSDGVPNEQFF.

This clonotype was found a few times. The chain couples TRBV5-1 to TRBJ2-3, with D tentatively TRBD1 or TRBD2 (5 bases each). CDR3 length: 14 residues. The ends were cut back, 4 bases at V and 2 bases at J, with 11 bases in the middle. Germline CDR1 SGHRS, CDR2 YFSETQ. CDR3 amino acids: CASSIGTDTDTQYF. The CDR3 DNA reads TGCGCCAGCAGCATAGGGACGGACACAGATACGCAGTATTTT.

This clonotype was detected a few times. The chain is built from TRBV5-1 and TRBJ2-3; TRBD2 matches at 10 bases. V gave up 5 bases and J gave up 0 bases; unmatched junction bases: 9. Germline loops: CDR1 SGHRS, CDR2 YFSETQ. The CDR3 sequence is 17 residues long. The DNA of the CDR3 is TGCGCCAGCAGTCCACTAGCGGGGAGCGGTAGCACAGATACGCAGTATTTT. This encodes CASSPLAGSGSTDTQYF. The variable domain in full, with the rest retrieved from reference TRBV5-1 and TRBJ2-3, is KAGVTQTPRYLIKTRGQQVTLSCSPISGHRSVSWYQQTPGQGLQFLFEYFSETQRNKGNFPGRFSGRQFSNSRSEMNVSTLELGDSALYLCASSPLAGSGSTDTQYFGPGTRLTVL.

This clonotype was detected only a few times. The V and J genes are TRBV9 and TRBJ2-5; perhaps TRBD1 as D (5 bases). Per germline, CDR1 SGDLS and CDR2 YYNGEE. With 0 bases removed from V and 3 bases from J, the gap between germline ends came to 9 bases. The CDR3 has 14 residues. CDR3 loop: CASSVGIGEETQYF. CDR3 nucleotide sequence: TGTGCCAGCAGCGTAGGTATAGGGGAAGAGACCCAGTACTTC.

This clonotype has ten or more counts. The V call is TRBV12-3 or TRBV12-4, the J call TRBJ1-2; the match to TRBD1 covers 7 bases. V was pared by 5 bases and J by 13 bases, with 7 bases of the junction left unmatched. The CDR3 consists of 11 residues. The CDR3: CASSVTGYFTF. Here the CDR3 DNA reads TGTGCCAGCAGTGTGACAGGGTATTTCACCTTC.

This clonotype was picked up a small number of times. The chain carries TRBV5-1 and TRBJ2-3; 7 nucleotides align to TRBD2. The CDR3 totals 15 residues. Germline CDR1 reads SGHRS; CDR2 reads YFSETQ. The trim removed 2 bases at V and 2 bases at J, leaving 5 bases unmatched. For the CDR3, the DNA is TGCGCCAGCAGCTTAGAGCGGGGTTCCACAGATACGCAGTATTTT. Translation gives CASSLERGSTDTQYF.

CDR3 in DNA: TGTGCCAGCAGCTTAAGTCGAGGGGTAATTCAGCCCCAGCATTTT. Translation: CASSLSRGVIQPQHF. This chain connects TRBV7-2 to TRBJ1-5; D is perhaps TRBD1 (5 bases). The ends were cut back, 2 bases at V and 6 bases at J, with 14 bases in the middle. Germline CDR1 is SGHTA and CDR2 is FQGNSA. The CDR3 sequence is 15 residues long. Filled out from reference TRBV7-2 and TRBJ1-5, the complete variable domain reads GAGVSQSPSNKVTEKGKDVELRCDPISGHTALYWYRQSLGQGLEFLIYFQGNSAPDKSGLPSDRFSAERTGGSVSTLTIQRTQQEDSAVYLCASSLSRGVIQPQHFGDGTRLSIL.

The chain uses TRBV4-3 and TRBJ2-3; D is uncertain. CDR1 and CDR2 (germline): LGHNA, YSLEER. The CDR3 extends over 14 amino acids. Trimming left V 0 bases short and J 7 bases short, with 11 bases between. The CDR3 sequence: CASSQDLTAYTQYF. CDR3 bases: TGCGCCAGCAGCCAAGATCTGACCGCCTATACGCAGTATTTT.

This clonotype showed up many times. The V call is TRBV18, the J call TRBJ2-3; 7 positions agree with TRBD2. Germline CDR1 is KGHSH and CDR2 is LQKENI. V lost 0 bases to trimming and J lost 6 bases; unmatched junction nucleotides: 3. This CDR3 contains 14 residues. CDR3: CASSPPTSRDTQYF. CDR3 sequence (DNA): TGTGCCAGCTCACCACCGACTAGCCGGGATACGCAGTATTTT.

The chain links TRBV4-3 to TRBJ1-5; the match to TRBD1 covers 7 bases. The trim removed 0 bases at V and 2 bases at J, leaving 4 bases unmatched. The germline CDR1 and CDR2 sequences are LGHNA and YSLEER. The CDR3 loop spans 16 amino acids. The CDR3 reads CASSQEGGWGNQPQHF. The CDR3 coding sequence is TGCGCCAGCAGCCAAGAAGGGGGCTGGGGCAATCAGCCCCAGCATTTT.

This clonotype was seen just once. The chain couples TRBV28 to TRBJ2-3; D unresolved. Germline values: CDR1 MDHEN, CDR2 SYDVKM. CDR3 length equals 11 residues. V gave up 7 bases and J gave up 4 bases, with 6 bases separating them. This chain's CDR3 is CASTEADTQYF. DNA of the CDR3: TGTGCCAGCACAGAGGCAGATACGCAGTATTTT.